This passage covers 17 T cell receptor beta chains from one sample sequenced in a study of cytomegalovirus exposure and HLA in healthy donors. The primer mix had 60 Vbeta and 13 Jbeta primers. This table comes from immunoSEQ multiplex PCR, and its TCRdb copy is limited to in-frame clones, with some not included. The sample includes approximately 150,000 clones, roughly 75% of them seen just once. Sequenced: PBMCs. Source of these receptors: a man aged 18 to 30 in good health and CMV-seropositive.

The chain employs TRBV5-8 and TRBJ2-7; 7 bases line up with TRBD2. CDR1 is SGHTS and CDR2 is YDEGEE in the germline V gene. The CDR3 has 16 amino acids. V dropped 2 bases and J dropped 1; count of bases not matched to a gene: 9. DNA for the CDR3: TGTGCCAGCAGCTTAGCGGGAAGCTGGGTTTCCTACGAGCAGTACTTC. Translating it yields CASSLAGSWVSYEQYF.

V gene TRBV30 combines with J gene TRBJ2-7; TRBD2 is a possible D gene (5 bases). This CDR3 is built from 13 residues. The V gene lost 2 bases and the J gene lost 6 bases, with 14 bases spanning the gap. The germline CDR1 and CDR2 sequences are GTSNPN and SVGIG (reference sequence). CDR3 sequence: CAWSSSFSAEQYF. The DNA of the CDR3 is TGTGCCTGGAGTTCTAGTTTTAGCGCCGAGCAGTACTTC.

This clone was observed a single time. This CDR3 is CALRLGPYGYTF. CDR3 in DNA: TGTGCCCTTCGACTCGGCCCTTATGGCTACACCTTC. The chain carries TRBV28 and TRBJ1-2; no clear D gene. CDR3 length: 12 amino acids. The V and J ends lost 11 bases and 5 bases respectively, with 15 bases between them. Germline V gene sequence: CDR1 MDHEN, CDR2 SYDVKM.

This rearrangement joins TRBV7-3 to TRBJ2-1, with TRBD1 identical over 7 bases. The germline V gene encodes CDR1 SGHTA and CDR2 FQGTGA. Trimming cost V 2 bases and J 6 bases; bases outside gene matches: 4. This CDR3 is 14 amino acids long. The CDR3: CASSLEGQFNEQFF. The CDR3 DNA is TGTGCCAGCAGCTTAGAGGGACAGTTCAATGAGCAGTTCTTC.

The chain links TRBV19 to TRBJ1-5; 9 nucleotides line up with TRBD1. V shed 6 bases, J shed 2 bases, and the junction held 14 bases outside the gene matches. Germline CDR1 is LNHDA and CDR2 is SQIVND (reference sequence). CDR3 length equals 18 residues. The CDR3 region is CASSHGQGMYWGNQPQHF. The CDR3 DNA follows: TGTGCCAGTAGCCATGGACAGGGGATGTATTGGGGCAATCAGCCCCAGCATTTT.

This sequence joins TRBV5-1 and TRBJ2-3, with TRBD2 matching 11 bases. This CDR3 is 18 amino acids long. Per germline, CDR1 SGHRS and CDR2 YFSETQ. The V gene end was trimmed by 1 base and the J gene end by 0 bases; junction bases not matched to a gene: 7. The CDR3 protein is CASSLIAGGPTSTDTQYF. The DNA of the CDR3 is TGCGCCAGCAGCTTGATAGCGGGAGGGCCGACGAGCACAGATACGCAGTATTTT.

This clone was picked up a small number of times. V usage is TRBV29-1 and J usage is TRBJ2-7; TRBD2 matches 8 bases. V was clipped by 4 bases and J by 6 bases; unmatched bases: 11. The germline gives CDR1 SQVTM, CDR2 ANQGSEA. The CDR3 totals 14 residues. CDR3 bases: TGCAGCGTTGGGACTAGCAGACCTCTCGTCGAGCAGTACTTC. It yields the protein CSVGTSRPLVEQYF.

This clone was seen a few times. The chain has TRBV9 and TRBJ2-6; 10 bases align to TRBD2. Germline loops: CDR1 SGDLS, CDR2 YYNGEE. The CDR3 sequence is 18 residues long. The J segment lost 4 bases and the V segment lost 0 bases, leaving 7 bases of the junction unmatched. CDR3 residues: CASSVEAGGPWGANVLTF. The CDR3 DNA sequence: TGTGCCAGCAGCGTAGAAGCGGGAGGGCCGTGGGGGGCCAACGTCCTGACTTTC. The full variable domain, rest sourced from reference TRBV9 and TRBJ2-6, is DSGVTQTPKHLITATGQRVTLRCSPRSGDLSVYWYQQSLDQGLQFLIQYYNGEERAKGNILERFSAQQFPDLHSELNLSSLELGDSALYFCASSVEAGGPWGANVLTFGAGSRLTVL.

The gene calls are TRBV6-6 and TRBJ2-7, with D perhaps TRBD1 (5 bases). The CDR3 length is 13 residues. The V end was cut by 10 bases, the J end by 3 bases, with 16 bases between. Germline lookup yields CDR1 MNHNY and CDR2 SVGAGI (reference sequence). In DNA form, the CDR3 reads TGTGCCATTGCTAGGGGTAGCATCTACGAGCAGTACTTC. Encoded protein: CAIARGSIYEQYF.

This chain uses TRBV7-2 with TRBJ2-1; maybe TRBD2 (5 bases). This CDR3 has 14 amino acids. V lost 10 bases and J lost 8, with 21 bases in between. Germline CDR1 is SGHTA and CDR2 is FQGNSA. The CDR3 nucleotides are TGTGCCACTGCTACTAGTCGAACCATCGATGAGCAGTTCTTC. Translating it yields CATATSRTIDEQFF.

The chain employs TRBV7-2 and TRBJ2-2, with 8 nucleotides matching TRBD1. Germline loops: CDR1 SGHTA, CDR2 FQGNSA. The CDR3 runs 14 residues. V lost 7 bases, J lost 7 bases, and 8 bases stayed unmatched. The CDR3 reads CASILQGVVGELFF. DNA for the CDR3: TGTGCCAGCATCCTACAGGGGGTGGTCGGGGAGCTGTTTTTT.

The CDR3 bases are TGTGCCAGTTCAGGAGGGGGCTTGTGGGAGCAGTACTTC. It translates to CASSGGGLWEQYF. This chain connects TRBV6-1 to TRBJ2-7; the D gene is possibly TRBD1 (7 bases). Per germline, CDR1 MNHNS and CDR2 SASEGT. The V end was cut by 9 bases, the J end by 7 bases, with 19 bases between. This CDR3 comprises 13 residues.

This clone turned up a few times. The V gene is TRBV5-1, the J gene TRBJ2-3, with no clear D. V lost 4 bases to trimming and J lost 2 bases, with 11 bases between them. The germline gives CDR1 SGHRS, CDR2 YFSETQ. This CDR3 spans 14 amino acids. The CDR3 DNA is TGCGCCAGCAGCGTAGACACCGACACAGATACGCAGTATTTT. Residues: CASSVDTDTDTQYF.

This clone appeared a single time. The rearrangement joins TRBV5-1 to TRBJ2-5; unclear D gene. Germline-derived CDR1 and CDR2 are SGHRS and YFSETQ. This CDR3 region has 12 residues. Deletions cut 1 base from V and 2 bases from J, with 3 bases between. The chain's CDR3 is CASSLLQETQYF. For the CDR3, the DNA is TGCGCCAGCAGCTTGCTACAAGAGACCCAGTACTTC.

CDR3 protein: CASSSPRGSDTPSDSPLHF. In DNA form, the CDR3 reads TGTGCCAGCAGTTCTCCCCGGGGGTCAGACACTCCGTCCGATTCACCCCTCCACTTT. The rearrangement links TRBV28 to TRBJ1-6; D may be TRBD1 (5 bases). This CDR3 has 19 residues. V was shortened by 4 bases and J by 8 bases, with 27 bases between the two germline ends. Germline assignment: CDR1 MDHEN and CDR2 SYDVKM. Drawing the rest from reference TRBV28 and TRBJ1-6, the complete variable domain is DVKVTQSSRYLVKRTGEKVFLECVQDMDHENMFWYRQDPGLGLRLIYFSYDVKMKEKGDIPEGYSVSREKKERFSLILESASTNQTSMYLCASSSPRGSDTPSDSPLHFGNGTRLTVT.

This clone was detected only once. The rearrangement uses TRBV28 and TRBJ2-7; the match to TRBD2 covers 9 bases. The CDR3 spans 17 residues. V was pared by 6 bases and J by 2 bases, with 14 bases of the junction left unmatched. Germline V gene lookup returns CDR1 MDHEN and CDR2 SYDVKM. In nucleotides, the CDR3 is TGTGCCAGCAGCTCCGGGACTAGCACAGTTAGGGCCTACGAGCAGTACTTC. Its translation: CASSSGTSTVRAYEQYF.

The chain combines TRBV29-1 with TRBJ1-1, with TRBD1 as a possible D gene (5 bases). The V gene lost 4 bases and the J gene lost 3 bases, with 12 bases spanning the gap. Germline-derived CDR1 and CDR2 are SQVTM and ANQGSEA. CDR3 length: 13 residues. CDR3 sequence (DNA): TGCAGCGTTGGGGGGGTTATTTACACTGAAGCTTTCTTT. Amino acids: CSVGGVIYTEAFF.